The following is a TCR beta chain sequence with its context. The antigen is unknown. Generated by immunoSEQ multiplex PCR, the TCRdb table keeps only in-frame clones and is missing some. The sample lists roughly 380,000 clones, under 95% seen once, with roughly 3.9% in the top ten. The record originates from a study of Ad26.COV2.S vaccination and SARS-CoV-2 variants. Whole-study results and caveats: Vaccine recipients had higher spike-specific TCR breadth than placebo recipients.

The V gene's germline CDR1 is MNHNS and CDR2 SASEGT. The V end was cut by 2 bases, the J end by 8 bases, with 12 bases between. CDR3 length: 13 residues. V gene TRBV6-1 combines with J gene TRBJ1-2; D gene uncertain. Sequenced here: peripheral blood, sampled after recovery from COVID-19. This TCR derives from a human donor who had recovered from COVID-19. The CDR3 protein is CASSEKSSSGYTF. The DNA for the CDR3 is TGTGCCAGCAGTGAAAAATCCTCCAGCGGCTACACCTTC.